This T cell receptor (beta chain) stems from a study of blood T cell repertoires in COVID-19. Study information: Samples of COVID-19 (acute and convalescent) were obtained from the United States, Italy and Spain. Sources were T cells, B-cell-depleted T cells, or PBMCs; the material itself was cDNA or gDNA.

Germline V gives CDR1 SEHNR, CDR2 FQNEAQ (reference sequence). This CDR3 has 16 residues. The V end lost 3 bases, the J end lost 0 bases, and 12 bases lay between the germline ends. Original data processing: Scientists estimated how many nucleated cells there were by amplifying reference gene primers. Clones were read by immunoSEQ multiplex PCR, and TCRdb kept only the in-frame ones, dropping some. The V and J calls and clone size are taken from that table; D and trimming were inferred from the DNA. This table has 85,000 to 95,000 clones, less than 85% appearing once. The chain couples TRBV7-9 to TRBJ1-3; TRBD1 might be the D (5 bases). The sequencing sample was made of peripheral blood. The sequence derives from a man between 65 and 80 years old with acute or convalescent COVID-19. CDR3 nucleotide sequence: TGTGCCAGCAGCTTCGGGGGTCTCAACTCTGGAAACACCATATATTTT. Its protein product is CASSFGGLNSGNTIYF.